The 24 T cell receptor beta chains below come from one sample, sequenced in a study of neoadjuvant anti-PD-1 for oral cavity cancer. Profiling relied on immunoSEQ multiplex PCR, and the TCRdb table lists in-frame clones only, not all of them. The sample lists some 7,100 clones, roughly 54% occurring once. The sample in question was tumor tissue, obtained before nivolumab (anti-PD-1) treatment. Receptors were obtained from a person between 40 and 79 years old with oral cavity squamous cell carcinoma.

This clone was seen only a few times. The rearrangement links TRBV4-1 to TRBJ2-3; possible D gene TRBD2, 7 bases. V was trimmed by 0 bases and J by 1 base, leaving 14 bases between them. Germline loops: CDR1 MGHRA, CDR2 YSYEKL. The CDR3 is 17 amino acids. The CDR3 sequence is CASSQDKGGYGTDTQYF. The DNA of the CDR3 is TGCGCCAGCAGCCAAGATAAGGGGGGGTACGGCACAGATACGCAGTATTTT.

This chain uses TRBV18 with TRBJ2-1; possible D gene TRBD1, 5 bases. V shed 3 bases and J shed 4 bases, with 13 bases lying between them. CDR3 size: 15 residues. CDR1 KGHSH and CDR2 LQKENI come from the germline V gene. CDR3 sequence reads: CASSPRRTTYNEQFF. CDR3 nucleotide sequence: TGTGCCAGCTCACCTCGACGGACAACTTACAATGAGCAGTTCTTC. Drawing the rest from reference TRBV18 and TRBJ2-1, the complete variable domain is NAGVMQNPRHLVRRRGQEARLRCSPMKGHSHVYWYRQLPEEGLKFMVYLQKENIIDESGMPKERFSAEFPKEGPSILRIQQVVRGDSAAYFCASSPRRTTYNEQFFGPGTRLTVL.

V and J are TRBV27 and TRBJ2-5, with D unclear. The germline gives CDR1 MNHEY, CDR2 SMNVEV (reference sequence). This CDR3 contains 13 residues. V was clipped by 1 base and J by 6 bases, with 9 bases between them. CDR3 residues: CASSLWGEQTQYF. The CDR3 coding sequence is TGTGCCAGCAGTTTATGGGGTGAGCAGACCCAGTACTTC.

This CDR3 is CSVDTGTGAGNTIYF. DNA of the CDR3: TGCAGCGTTGACACCGGGACAGGGGCTGGAAACACCATATATTTT. This chain uses TRBV29-1 with TRBJ1-3, with 10 bases matching TRBD1. The germline V gene has CDR1 SQVTM and CDR2 ANQGSEA. The junction had 4 bases not matched to a gene; V was cut back by 3 bases and J by 2 bases. This CDR3 region has 15 residues.

The V call is TRBV6-6, the J call TRBJ2-5; perhaps D is TRBD1 or TRBD2 (6 bases each). Between the trimmed V and J ends, which lost 4 bases and 4 bases, there was a span of 16 bases. There are 15 residues in the CDR3. Germline V gives CDR1 MNHNY, CDR2 SVGAGI (reference sequence). DNA for the CDR3: TGTGCCAGCAGTTCCCCTATAGGGGGAGGAGAGACCCAGTACTTC. This sequence encodes CASSSPIGGGETQYF.

The chain couples TRBV6-1 to TRBJ2-7; D assignment may be TRBD1 or TRBD2 (5 bases each). Germline V gene data show CDR1 as MNHNS and CDR2 as SASEGT. The CDR3 sequence is 13 residues long. Trimming shortened V by 11 bases and J by 2 bases, and 16 bases separated the two germline ends. The CDR3 DNA reads as TGTGCCGGAGCTCCCGGGGCGGCCTACGAGCAGTACTTC. It specifies CAGAPGAAYEQYF.

This sequence joins TRBV18 and TRBJ2-7; 11 nucleotides line up with TRBD2. Losses at the gene ends were 6 bases for V and 6 bases for J; bases not matched to a gene: 7. Germline V gene sequence: CDR1 KGHSH, CDR2 LQKENI. The CDR3 sequence is 14 residues long. The CDR3 loop reads CASSVLAGDSEQYF. DNA for the CDR3: TGTGCCAGCTCCGTACTAGCGGGAGATAGCGAGCAGTACTTC.

This chain connects TRBV15 to TRBJ2-5; D possibly corresponds to TRBD2 (6 bases). Germline lookup yields CDR1 LNHNV and CDR2 YYDKDF (reference sequence). CDR3 length: 15 amino acids. Trimming took off 1 base at V and 5 bases at J, with 14 bases between the two ends. The CDR3 spells CATSRVRARGETQYF. DNA of the CDR3: TGTGCCACCAGCAGAGTTCGCGCCCGGGGGGAGACCCAGTACTTC.

The V gene is TRBV6-8, the J gene TRBJ1-1; no firm D call. Germline V CDR1 and CDR2: MNHGY, SAAAGT. V gave up 2 bases and J gave up 7 bases, with 11 bases separating them. This CDR3 has 13 amino acids. CDR3 DNA: TGTGCCAGCAGTTACGGGGAAGAAGATGAAGCTTTCTTT. Protein sequence: CASSYGEEDEAFF.

This clone was seen only a few times. V is TRBV6-5 and J is TRBJ2-5, with 7 positions matching TRBD2. CDR3 length equals 15 residues. The germline gives CDR1 MNHEY, CDR2 SVGAGI. The trim removed 6 bases at V and 7 bases at J, leaving 14 bases unmatched. The CDR3 DNA reads as TGTGCCAGCAGGCCAACTTTTACTAGCGCGGGGACCCAGTACTTC. It yields the protein CASRPTFTSAGTQYF.

This clone has only a few counts. V usage is TRBV6-6 and J usage is TRBJ2-6, with D unresolved. This CDR3 comprises 15 residues. Trimming shortened V by 0 bases and J by 2 bases, and 5 bases separated the two germline ends. Per the germline V gene, CDR1 is MNHNY and CDR2 is SVGAGI (reference sequence). The CDR3 loop reads CASSYSGAGANVLTF. The DNA for the CDR3 is TGTGCCAGCAGTTACTCTGGGGCTGGGGCCAACGTCCTGACTTTC.

CDR3 loop: CATSRDLGDTQYF. Here the CDR3 DNA reads TGTGCCACCAGCAGAGATCTAGGAGATACGCAGTATTTT. The chain uses TRBV15 and TRBJ2-3; D unresolved. The CDR3 runs to 13 residues. The ends were cut back, 0 bases at V and 5 bases at J, with 6 bases in the middle. Germline CDR1 reads LNHNV; CDR2 reads YYDKDF (reference sequence).

CDR3 protein: CASSPETSGLKGNTIYF. The CDR3 DNA sequence: TGTGCCAGCTCACCCGAAACCTCGGGGCTAAAAGGAAACACCATATATTTT. The chain combines TRBV18 with TRBJ1-3, with a weak D call TRBD1 (5 bases). V was trimmed by 3 bases and J by 4 bases, leaving 19 bases between them. Germline V gene data show CDR1 as KGHSH and CDR2 as LQKENI. The CDR3 is made up of 17 amino acids. The full variable domain, its missing parts supplied by reference TRBV18 and TRBJ1-3, is NAGVMQNPRHLVRRRGQEARLRCSPMKGHSHVYWYRQLPEEGLKFMVYLQKENIIDESGMPKERFSAEFPKEGPSILRIQQVVRGDSAAYFCASSPETSGLKGNTIYFGEGSWLTVV.

The chain links TRBV19 to TRBJ2-5, with D tentatively TRBD1 (5 bases). Germline CDR1 is LNHDA and CDR2 is SQIVND (reference sequence). This CDR3 contains 14 residues. Trimming took 11 bases from V and 7 from J, leaving 23 bases between them. This chain's CDR3 is CASQGDRGYGTQYF. CDR3 nucleotide sequence: TGTGCCTCCCAGGGTGATCGAGGTTATGGGACCCAGTACTTC.

The chain has TRBV7-2 and TRBJ2-1, with no clear D. Germline V lookup: CDR1 SGHTA, CDR2 FQGNSA. Trimming took 3 bases from V and 10 from J, leaving 13 bases between them. CDR3 size: 13 residues. CDR3 DNA sequence: TGTGCCAGCAGCTTCTCACGTATCGGCGAGCAGTTCTTC. Encoded protein: CASSFSRIGEQFF.

CDR3 in amino acids: CATNLGNEKLFF. In nucleotides, the CDR3 is TGTGCCACGAACCTGGGGAATGAAAAACTGTTTTTT. This rearrangement joins TRBV6-6 to TRBJ1-4; D is undetermined. The germline V and J ends were trimmed by 10 bases and 5 bases, with 11 bases remaining between them. Per the germline V gene, CDR1 is MNHNY and CDR2 is SVGAGI (reference sequence). The CDR3 is made up of 12 amino acids.

The chain carries TRBV5-1 and TRBJ1-2; 10 bases are a match to TRBD1. The CDR3 totals 14 residues. Unmatched junction bases numbered 5, after V lost 5 bases and J lost 4 bases. Per germline, CDR1 SGHRS and CDR2 YFSETQ. This CDR3 is CASSSGTGVYGYTF. DNA of the CDR3: TGCGCCAGCAGTTCCGGGACAGGGGTCTATGGCTACACCTTC.

The chain links TRBV15 to TRBJ2-6, with TRBD1 as a possible D gene (5 bases). The CDR3 is 19 residues long. Germline CDR1 LNHNV, CDR2 YYDKDF (reference sequence). V lost 1 base, J lost 0 bases, and 16 bases lay in between. CDR3 sequence (DNA): TGTGCCACCAGCAGAGCGTTGGGGCAGGGCAGCTCTGGGGCCAACGTCCTGACTTTC. This translates into CATSRALGQGSSGANVLTF.

This sequence joins TRBV19 and TRBJ1-6, with unresolved D. This CDR3 contains 17 residues. Between the trimmed V and J ends, which lost 6 bases and 0 bases, there was a span of 15 bases. The germline V gene encodes CDR1 LNHDA and CDR2 SQIVND (reference sequence). The CDR3: CASSPDTRSSYNSPLHF. For the CDR3, the DNA is TGTGCCAGTAGCCCCGATACGAGAAGCTCCTATAATTCACCCCTCCACTTT.

This sequence joins TRBV7-8 and TRBJ2-2; D is unclear. Germline CDR1 reads SGHVS; CDR2 reads FQNEAQ. V lost 4 bases to trimming and J lost 5 bases, with 8 bases between them. The CDR3 length is 13 residues. CDR3 bases: TGTGCCAGCAGCTCAAGACTGACCGGGGAGCTGTTTTTT. Its protein product is CASSSRLTGELFF.

This clone appeared a few times. This rearrangement joins TRBV2 to TRBJ2-1; D uncertain. This CDR3 comprises 13 residues. Germline CDR1 reads SNHLY; CDR2 reads FYNNEI. V lost 3 bases, J lost 6 bases, and 9 bases lay in between. In DNA, the CDR3 is TGTGCCAGCAGTGACTCCTTCCGCAATGAGCAGTTCTTC. It is translated as CASSDSFRNEQFF.

The chain couples TRBV19 to TRBJ2-1, with D unclear. From germline, CDR1 is LNHDA and CDR2 SQIVND (reference sequence). The V and J ends lost 8 bases and 6 bases respectively, with 20 bases between them. This CDR3 contains 15 residues. Written as DNA, the CDR3 is TGTGCCAGTTCCATCGCGGCGAAACTGCGCAATGAGCAGTTCTTC. Amino acid sequence: CASSIAAKLRNEQFF.

The chain has TRBV11-2 and TRBJ1-4; no clear D. Between the trimmed V and J ends, which lost 2 bases and 7 bases, there was a span of 5 bases. Germline V CDR1 and CDR2: SGHAT, FQNNGV. The CDR3 totals 12 residues. CDR3 in DNA: TGTGCCAGCAGCTTAATGGGTGAAAAACTGTTTTTT. It codes for CASSLMGEKLFF.

This clone was seen only a few times. The rearrangement joins TRBV19 to TRBJ2-7; possible D gene TRBD2, 6 bases. Germline CDR1 and CDR2: LNHDA and SQIVND (reference sequence). The CDR3 has 15 residues. V lost 6 bases to trimming and J lost 5 bases, with 20 bases between them. Written as DNA, the CDR3 is TGTGCCAGTAGGAATCCGGGGACCTCGGGGGACGAGCAGTACTTC. It is translated as CASRNPGTSGDEQYF.